Sequencing of this T cell receptor beta chain was carried out in a study of T cell clonality in common variable immunodeficiency. Study outcomes and limitations: What drives increased CVID clonality needs T cell subpopulation sequencing. Fewer deletions and N-nucleotide insertions were reportedly seen in common variable immunodeficiency TCR beta sequences. CVID subjects showed higher TCRbeta clonality than healthy controls.

This clone was detected a few times. Its antigen is undetermined. Coverage ceases 3 residues before the CDR3 finishes, and the germline J gene fills in the end. Sequencing input was equivalent genomic DNA from CVID and controls. Profiled with immunoSEQ multiplex PCR; TCRdb holds only in-frame clones, not every one. The sample shows more than 55,000 clones, none of them appearing just once. Per the germline V gene, CDR1 is SGHAT and CDR2 is FQNNGV. CDR3 length: 14 amino acids. Trimming shortened V by 2 bases and J by 3 bases, and 10 bases separated the two germline ends. Sequencing used peripheral blood mononuclear cells. The clonotype originates from a person aged 18 to 69 in good health. The chain combines TRBV11-2 with TRBJ2-5; perhaps TRBD1 as D (6 bases). The CDR3 sequence is CASSLIYREETQYF. CDR3 DNA, as far as it was read: TGTGCCAGCAGCTTAATCTACAGGGAAGAGACC.